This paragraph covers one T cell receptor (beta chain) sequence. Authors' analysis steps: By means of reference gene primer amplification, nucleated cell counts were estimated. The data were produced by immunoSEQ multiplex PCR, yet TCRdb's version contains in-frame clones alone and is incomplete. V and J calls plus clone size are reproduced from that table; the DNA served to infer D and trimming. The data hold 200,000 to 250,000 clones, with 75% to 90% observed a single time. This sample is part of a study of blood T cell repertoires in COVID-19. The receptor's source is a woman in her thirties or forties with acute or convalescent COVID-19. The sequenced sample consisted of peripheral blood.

The CDR3 is CASSQDRVQPQHF. CDR3 bases: TGTGCCAGCAGCCAAGACAGGGTTCAGCCCCAGCATTTT. V usage is TRBV3-1 (or the pseudogene TRBV3-2) and J usage is TRBJ1-5, with D perhaps TRBD1 (5 bases). V lost 0 bases and J lost 6, with 6 bases in between. CDR3 length equals 13 residues. The germline V gene encodes CDR1 LGHDT and CDR2 YNNKEL (reference sequence).